This TCR beta chain is from a study of T cell repertoires in cytomegalovirus infection. Study information: Public TCR beta signatures marked donors with CMV infection and the matching HLA. Study-level points and caveats: Summed public TCR beta family frequency identified CMV carriers bearing the relevant HLA.

TCRdb recomputed calls from the reads with MiXCR, one row per CDR3 protein. The profile shows 250,000 to 300,000 distinct CDR3 sequences, 15% to 20% of them singletons. Regarding this clonotype: What it binds is unknown. A single base separates this from a much larger clone, so it may be a read error.

This CDR3 spans 11 amino acids. In germline, CDR1 is SNHLY, CDR2 FYNNEI. Sequenced: CD8+ T cells from PBMCs. The chain carries TRBV2 and TRBJ2-1; D unresolved. The TCR originated in a human donor in good health (CMV status not recorded). Some clones in this sample may be carry-over from other donors' samples. DNA of the CDR3: TGTGCCAACAGTACCCGTGGTGAGCAGTTCTTC. This sequence encodes CANSTRGEQFF.